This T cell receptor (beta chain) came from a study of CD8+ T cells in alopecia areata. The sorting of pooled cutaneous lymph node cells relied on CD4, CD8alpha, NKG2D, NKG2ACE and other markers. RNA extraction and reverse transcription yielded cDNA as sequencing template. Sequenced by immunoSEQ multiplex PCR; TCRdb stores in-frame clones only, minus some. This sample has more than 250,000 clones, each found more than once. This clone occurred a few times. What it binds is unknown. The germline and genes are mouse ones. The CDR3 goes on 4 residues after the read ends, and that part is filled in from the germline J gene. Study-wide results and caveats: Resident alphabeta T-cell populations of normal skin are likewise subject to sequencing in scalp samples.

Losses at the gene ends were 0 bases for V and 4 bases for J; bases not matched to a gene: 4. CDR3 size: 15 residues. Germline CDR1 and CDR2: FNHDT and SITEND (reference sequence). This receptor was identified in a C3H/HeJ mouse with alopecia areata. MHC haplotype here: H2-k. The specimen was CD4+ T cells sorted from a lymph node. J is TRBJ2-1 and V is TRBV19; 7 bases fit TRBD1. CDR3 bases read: TGTGCCAGCAGTATAGTCCAGACAGGGTATGCT. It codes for CASSIVQTGYA. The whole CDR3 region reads CASSIVQTGYAEQFF. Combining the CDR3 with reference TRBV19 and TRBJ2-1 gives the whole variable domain GGIITQTPKFLIGQEGQKLTLKCQQNFNHDTMYWYRQDSGKGLRLIYYSITENDLQKGDLSEGYDASREKKSSFSLTVTSAQKNEMAVFLCASSIVQTGYAEQFFGPGTRLTVL.